This T cell receptor beta chain is from a study of beta chain features in type 1 diabetes. Study results and limitations: When Type 1 diabetes patients were examined, their TCRB CDR3s proved moderately but significantly shorter in all four CD4+ subsets. Cells expressing TCR highly could be over-represented by cDNA sequencing. Possible PCR preference for shorter templates applied equally to patients and controls.

Reverse transcribing all isolated RNA meant expressed TCRB transcripts were sequenced. The repertoire was sequenced with immunoSEQ multiplex PCR; TCRdb's copy has only in-frame clones and lacks some. The table has hundreds of thousands of clones, roughly an eighth seen once. With V trimmed by 5 bases and J by 9 bases, 10 bases remained unmatched. The CDR3 runs to 14 residues. Germline V CDR1 and CDR2: SGHTA, FQGNSA. Heparinised blood was drawn once per donor, averaging about 116 mL. CD4+ cells of the naive, central memory, regulatory and stem cell-like memory types were sorted via CD45RO/CCR7/CD25/CD127/CD95/CD27. A note on this clone: The target antigen is unknown.

Input material: naive CD4+ T cells from blood. This TCR was recovered from a man under 40 with type 1 diabetes. The chain combines TRBV7-2 with TRBJ1-5, with TRBD1 matching over 7 bases. The CDR3 loop reads CASSLDRVPRPQHF. The CDR3 nucleotides are TGTGCCAGCAGCCTCGACAGGGTCCCGAGGCCCCAGCATTTT. Variable domain in full (rest from reference TRBV7-2 and TRBJ1-5): GAGVSQSPSNKVTEKGKDVELRCDPISGHTALYWYRQSLGQGLEFLIYFQGNSAPDKSGLPSDRFSAERTGGSVSTLTIQRTQQEDSAVYLCASSLDRVPRPQHFGDGTRLSIL.